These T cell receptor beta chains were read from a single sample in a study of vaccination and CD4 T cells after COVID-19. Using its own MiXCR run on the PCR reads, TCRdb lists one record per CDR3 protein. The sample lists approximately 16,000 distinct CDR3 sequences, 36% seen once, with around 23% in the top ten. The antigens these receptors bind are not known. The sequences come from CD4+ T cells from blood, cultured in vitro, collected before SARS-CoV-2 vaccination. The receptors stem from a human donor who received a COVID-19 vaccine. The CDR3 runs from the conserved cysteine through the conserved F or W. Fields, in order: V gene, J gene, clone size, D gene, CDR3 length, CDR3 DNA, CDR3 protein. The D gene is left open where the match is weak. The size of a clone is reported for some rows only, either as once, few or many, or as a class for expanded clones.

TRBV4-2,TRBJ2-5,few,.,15,TGTGCCAGCAGCCAAGATGGGCGGAAACAAGAGACCCAGTACTTC,CASSQDGRKQETQYF
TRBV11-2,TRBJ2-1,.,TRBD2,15,TGTGCCAGCAGACGTTTAGCGGGCTCCTACAATGAGCAGTTCTTC,CASRRLAGSYNEQFF
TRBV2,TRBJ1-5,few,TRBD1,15,TGTGCCAGCAGGGTGGACAGGGGAAGCAATCAGCCCCAGCATTTT,CASRVDRGSNQPQHF
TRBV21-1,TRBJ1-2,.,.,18,TGTGCCAGCAGCCACCTACTATTCTTAAGGTGGCAGGGAGGTGGCTACACCTTC,CASSHLLFLRWQGGGYTF
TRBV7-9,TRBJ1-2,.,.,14,TGTGCCAGCAGCCCGGACATGGGGAACTATGGCTACACCTTC,CASSPDMGNYGYTF
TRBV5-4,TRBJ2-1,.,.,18,TGTGCCAGCAGCTTGGCCAGAGGGACAACATTAGCCTACAATGAGCAGTTCTTC,CASSLARGTTLAYNEQFF
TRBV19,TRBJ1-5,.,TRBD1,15,TGTGCCAGTAGTATTGGGGGACAGGGGTTTCAGCCCCAGCATTTT,CASSIGGQGFQPQHF
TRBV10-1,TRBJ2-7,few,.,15,TGCGCCAGCAGTGAGGCACAGGGGAGGACCTACGAGCAGTACTTC,CASSEAQGRTYEQYF
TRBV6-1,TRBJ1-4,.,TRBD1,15,TGTGCCAGCAGCGGACAGGGGATGGGCGATGAAAAACTGTTTTTT,CASSGQGMGDEKLFF
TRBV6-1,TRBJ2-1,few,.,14,TGTGCCAGCAGTGACTTCGCTAGGCCCGCAGAGCAGTTCTTC,CASSDFARPAEQFF
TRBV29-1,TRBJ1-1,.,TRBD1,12,TGCAGCATCGGGACAGGCTTGATAGAAGCTTTCTTT,CSIGTGLIEAFF
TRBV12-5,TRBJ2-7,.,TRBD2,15,TGTGCTAGTGGTCCCCCCTCGGGAGGAGCCTACGAGCAGTACTTC,CASGPPSGGAYEQYF
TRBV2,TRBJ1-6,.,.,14,TGTGCCAGCAGTTCGGAGGGTTTTAATTCACCCCTCCACTTT,CASSSEGFNSPLHF
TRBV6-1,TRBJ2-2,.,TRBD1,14,TGTGCCAGCAACAGGGGGCCGGTAGCCGGGGAGCTGTTTTTT,CASNRGPVAGELFF
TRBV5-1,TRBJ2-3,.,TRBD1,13,TGCGCCAGCAGGAGGGACAGTGAAGATACGCAGTATTTT,CASRRDSEDTQYF
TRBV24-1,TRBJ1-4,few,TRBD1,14,TGTGCCACCAGTGGGACCGGGACAGGCGAAAAACTGTTTTTT,CATSGTGTGEKLFF
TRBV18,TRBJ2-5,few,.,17,TGTGCCAGCTTTCACTTGGACAGCAACGTTTACCAAGAGACCCAGTACTTC,CASFHLDSNVYQETQYF
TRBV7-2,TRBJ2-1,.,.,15,TGTGCCAGCAGCCCCTCACACGTGGGATACAATGAGCAGTTCTTC,CASSPSHVGYNEQFF
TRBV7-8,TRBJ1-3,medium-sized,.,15,TGTGCCAGCAGCCTAGACCAAGGCTCTGGAAACACCATATATTTT,CASSLDQGSGNTIYF